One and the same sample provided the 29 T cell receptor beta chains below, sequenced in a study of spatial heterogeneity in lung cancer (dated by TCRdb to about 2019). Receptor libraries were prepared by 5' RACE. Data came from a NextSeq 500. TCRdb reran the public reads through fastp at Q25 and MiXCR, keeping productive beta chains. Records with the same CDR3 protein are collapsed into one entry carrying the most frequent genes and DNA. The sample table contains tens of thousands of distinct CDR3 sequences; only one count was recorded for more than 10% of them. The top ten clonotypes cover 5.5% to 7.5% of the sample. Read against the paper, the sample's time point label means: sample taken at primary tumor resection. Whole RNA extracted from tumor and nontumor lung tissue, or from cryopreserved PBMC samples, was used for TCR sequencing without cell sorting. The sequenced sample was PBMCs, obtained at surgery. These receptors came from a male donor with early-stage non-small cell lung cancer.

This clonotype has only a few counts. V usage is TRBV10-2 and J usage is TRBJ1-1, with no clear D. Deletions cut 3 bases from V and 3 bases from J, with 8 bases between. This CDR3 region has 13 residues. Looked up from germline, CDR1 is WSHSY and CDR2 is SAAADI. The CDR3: CASSEGPDTEAFF. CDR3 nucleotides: TGCGCCAGCAGTGAAGGTCCCGACACTGAAGCTTTCTTT.

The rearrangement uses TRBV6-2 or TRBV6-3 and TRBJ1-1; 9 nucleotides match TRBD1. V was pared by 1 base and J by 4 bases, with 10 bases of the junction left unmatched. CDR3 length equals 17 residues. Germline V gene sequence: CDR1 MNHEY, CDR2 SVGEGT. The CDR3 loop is CASSYFPGQGRPTEAFF. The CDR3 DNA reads TGTGCCAGCAGTTACTTCCCGGGACAGGGAAGACCCACTGAAGCTTTCTTT.

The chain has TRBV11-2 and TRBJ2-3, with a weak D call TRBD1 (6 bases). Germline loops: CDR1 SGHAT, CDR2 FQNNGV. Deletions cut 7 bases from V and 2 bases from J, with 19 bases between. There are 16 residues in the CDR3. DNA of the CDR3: TGTGCCAGCAACTGGGACACACGAGGGGCCACAGATACGCAGTATTTT. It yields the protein CASNWDTRGATDTQYF.

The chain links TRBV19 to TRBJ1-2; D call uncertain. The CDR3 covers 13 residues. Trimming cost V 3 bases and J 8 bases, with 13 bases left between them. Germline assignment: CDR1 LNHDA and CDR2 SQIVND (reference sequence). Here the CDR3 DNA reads TGTGCCAGTAGTATTTCAGGCCCAGGAGGCTACACCTTC. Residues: CASSISGPGGYTF.

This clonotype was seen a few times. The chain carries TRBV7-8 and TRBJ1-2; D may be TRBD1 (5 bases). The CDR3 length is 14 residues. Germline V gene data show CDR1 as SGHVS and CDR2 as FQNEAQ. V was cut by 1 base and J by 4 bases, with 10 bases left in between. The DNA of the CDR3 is TGTGCCAGCAGCTTAGTCGGGGGAATCTATGGCTACACCTTC. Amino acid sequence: CASSLVGGIYGYTF.

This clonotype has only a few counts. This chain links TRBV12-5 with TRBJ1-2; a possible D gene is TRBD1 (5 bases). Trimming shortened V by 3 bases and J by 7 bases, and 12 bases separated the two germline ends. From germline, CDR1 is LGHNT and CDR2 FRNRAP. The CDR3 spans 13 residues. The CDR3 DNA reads TGTGCTAGTGGTTTTGGGACCTCTTTTGGCTACACCTTC. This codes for CASGFGTSFGYTF.

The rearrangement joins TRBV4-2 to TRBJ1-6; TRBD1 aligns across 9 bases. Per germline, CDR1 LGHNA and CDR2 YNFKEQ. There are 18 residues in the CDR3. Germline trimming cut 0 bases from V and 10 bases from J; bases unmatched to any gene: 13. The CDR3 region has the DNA TGTGCCAGCAGCCAAGACTCTACTCCGGGACAGGGTGGATCACCCCTCCACTTT. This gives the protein CASSQDSTPGQGGSPLHF.

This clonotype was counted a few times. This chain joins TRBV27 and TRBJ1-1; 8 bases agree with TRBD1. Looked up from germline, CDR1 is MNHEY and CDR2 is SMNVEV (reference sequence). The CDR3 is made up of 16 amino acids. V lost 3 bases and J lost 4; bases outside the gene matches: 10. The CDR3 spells CASSLLQGAMGTEAFF. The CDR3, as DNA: TGTGCCAGCAGTTTGCTCCAGGGGGCGATGGGCACTGAAGCTTTCTTT.

The CDR3 nucleotides read TGTGCCAGCAGTCTAAGCGGGACAGGGAACACTGAAGCTTTCTTT. Protein sequence: CASSLSGTGNTEAFF. The rearrangement links TRBV27 to TRBJ1-1; 8 bases agree with TRBD1. The CDR3 is 15 amino acids. V lost 5 bases and J lost 1; bases outside the gene matches: 6. Germline CDR1 reads MNHEY; CDR2 reads SMNVEV (reference sequence).

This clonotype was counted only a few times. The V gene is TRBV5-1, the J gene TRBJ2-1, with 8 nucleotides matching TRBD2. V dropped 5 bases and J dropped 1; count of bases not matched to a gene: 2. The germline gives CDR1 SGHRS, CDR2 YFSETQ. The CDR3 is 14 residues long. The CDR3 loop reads CASRLAESYNEQFF. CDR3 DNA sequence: TGCGCCAGCAGACTAGCGGAGTCCTACAATGAGCAGTTCTTC.

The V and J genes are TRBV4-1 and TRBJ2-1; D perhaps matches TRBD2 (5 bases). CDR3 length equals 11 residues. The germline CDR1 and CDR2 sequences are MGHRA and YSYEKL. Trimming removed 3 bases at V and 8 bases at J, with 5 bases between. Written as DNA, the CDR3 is TGCGCCAGCAGCCAGAGGGATGAGCAGTTCTTC. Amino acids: CASSQRDEQFF.

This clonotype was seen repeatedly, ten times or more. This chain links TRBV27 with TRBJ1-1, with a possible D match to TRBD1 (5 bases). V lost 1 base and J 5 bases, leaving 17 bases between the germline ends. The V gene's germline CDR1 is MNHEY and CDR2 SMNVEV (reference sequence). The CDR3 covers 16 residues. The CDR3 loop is CASSLLQSAGLTEAFF. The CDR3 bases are TGTGCCAGCAGTTTATTGCAATCGGCAGGGTTGACTGAAGCTTTCTTT.

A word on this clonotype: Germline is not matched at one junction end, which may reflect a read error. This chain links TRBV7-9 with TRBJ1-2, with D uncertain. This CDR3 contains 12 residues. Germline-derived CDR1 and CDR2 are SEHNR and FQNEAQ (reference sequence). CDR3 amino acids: CVSSFSLKGYTF. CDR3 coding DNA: TGTGTCAGCAGCTTTAGCCTAAAAGGCTACACCTTC.

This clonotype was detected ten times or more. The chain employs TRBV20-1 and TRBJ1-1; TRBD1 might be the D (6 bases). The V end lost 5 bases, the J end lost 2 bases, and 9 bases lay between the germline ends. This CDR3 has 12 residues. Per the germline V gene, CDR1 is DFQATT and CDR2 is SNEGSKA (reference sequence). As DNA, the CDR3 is TGCAGTGCTCCGGGACACAACACTGAAGCTTTCTTT. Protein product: CSAPGHNTEAFF.

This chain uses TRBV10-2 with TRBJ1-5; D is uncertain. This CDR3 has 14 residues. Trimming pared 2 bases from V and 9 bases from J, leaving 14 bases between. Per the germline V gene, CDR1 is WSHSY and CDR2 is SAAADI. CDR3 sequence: CASSEQIISWPQHF. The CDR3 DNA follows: TGCGCCAGCAGTGAGCAAATCATATCATGGCCCCAGCATTTT.

Here the CDR3 DNA reads TGTGCCAGTAAGAACCATATGAATGAGCAGTTCTTC. Translating gives CASKNHMNEQFF. J is TRBJ2-1 and V is TRBV19; unclear D gene. Deletions cut 7 bases from V and 7 bases from J, with 11 bases between. Germline V gives CDR1 LNHDA, CDR2 SQIVND (reference sequence). This CDR3 has 12 amino acids. Based on the CDR3 plus reference TRBV19 and TRBJ2-1, the full variable domain is DGGITQSPKYLFRKEGQNVTLSCEQNLNHDAMYWYRQDPGQGLRLIYYSQIVNDFQKGDIAEGYSVSREKKESFPLTVTSAQKNPTAFYLCASKNHMNEQFFGPGTRLTVL.

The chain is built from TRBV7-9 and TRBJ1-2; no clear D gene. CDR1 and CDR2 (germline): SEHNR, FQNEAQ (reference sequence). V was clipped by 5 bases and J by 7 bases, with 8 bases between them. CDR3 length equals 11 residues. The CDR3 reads CASSLGFGYTF. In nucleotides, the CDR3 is TGTGCCAGCAGCCTAGGGTTTGGCTACACCTTC.

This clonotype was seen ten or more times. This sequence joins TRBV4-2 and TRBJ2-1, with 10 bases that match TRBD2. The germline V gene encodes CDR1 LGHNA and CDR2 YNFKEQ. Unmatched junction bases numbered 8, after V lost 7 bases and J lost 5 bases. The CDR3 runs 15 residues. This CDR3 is CASTMSGRDHNEQFF. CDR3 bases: TGTGCCAGCACCATGAGCGGGAGGGACCACAATGAGCAGTTCTTC.

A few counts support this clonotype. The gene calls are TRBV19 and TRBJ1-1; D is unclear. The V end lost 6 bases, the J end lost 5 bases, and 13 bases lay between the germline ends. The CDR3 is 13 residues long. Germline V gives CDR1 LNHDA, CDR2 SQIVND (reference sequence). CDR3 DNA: TGTGCCAGTAGAGGTCCTTCGAGAACTGAAGCTTTCTTT. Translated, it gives CASRGPSRTEAFF.

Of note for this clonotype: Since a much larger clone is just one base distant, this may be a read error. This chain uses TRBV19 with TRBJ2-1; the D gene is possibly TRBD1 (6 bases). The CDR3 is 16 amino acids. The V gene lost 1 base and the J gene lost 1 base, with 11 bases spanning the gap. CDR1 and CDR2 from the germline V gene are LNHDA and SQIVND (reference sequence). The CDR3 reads CASSIGQRGSYNEQFF. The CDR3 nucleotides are TGTGCCAGTAGTATAGGACAGAGGGGGTCCTACAATGAGCAGTTCTTC.

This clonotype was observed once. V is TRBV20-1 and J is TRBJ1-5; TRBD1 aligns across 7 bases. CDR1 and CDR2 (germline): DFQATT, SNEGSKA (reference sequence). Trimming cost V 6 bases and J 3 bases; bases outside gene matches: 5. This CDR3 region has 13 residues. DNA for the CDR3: TGCAGTGCGTCAACAGGGGACAATCAGCCCCAGCATTTT. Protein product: CSASTGDNQPQHF.

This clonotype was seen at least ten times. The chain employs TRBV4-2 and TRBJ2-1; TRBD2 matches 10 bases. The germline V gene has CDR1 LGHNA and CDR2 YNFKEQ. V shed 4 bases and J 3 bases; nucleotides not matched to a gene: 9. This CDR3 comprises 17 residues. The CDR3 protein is CASSRTPTSGNYNEQFF. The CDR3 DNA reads TGTGCCAGCAGCCGGACTCCAACTAGCGGGAACTACAATGAGCAGTTCTTC.

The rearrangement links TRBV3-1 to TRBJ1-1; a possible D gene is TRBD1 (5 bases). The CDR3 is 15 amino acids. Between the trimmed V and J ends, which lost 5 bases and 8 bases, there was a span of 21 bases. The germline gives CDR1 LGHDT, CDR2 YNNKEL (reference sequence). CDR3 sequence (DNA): TGTGCCAGCAGCGCACGACCGGGGGATAGGGTAGAAGCTTTCTTT. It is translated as CASSARPGDRVEAFF.

CDR3 amino acids: CASIYKQGFNQPQHF. CDR3 coding DNA: TGTGCCAGTATTTACAAACAGGGATTTAATCAGCCCCAGCATTTT. The chain is built from TRBV19 and TRBJ1-5; possible D gene TRBD1, 6 bases. V gave up 7 bases and J gave up 4 bases, with 17 bases separating them. In germline, CDR1 is LNHDA, CDR2 SQIVND (reference sequence). The CDR3 loop spans 15 amino acids.

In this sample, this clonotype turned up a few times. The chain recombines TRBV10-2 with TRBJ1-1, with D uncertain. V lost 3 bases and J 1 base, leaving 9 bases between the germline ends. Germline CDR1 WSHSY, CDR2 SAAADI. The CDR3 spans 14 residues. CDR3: CASSEIYRNTEAFF. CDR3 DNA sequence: TGCGCCAGCAGTGAAATTTACAGGAACACTGAAGCTTTCTTT.

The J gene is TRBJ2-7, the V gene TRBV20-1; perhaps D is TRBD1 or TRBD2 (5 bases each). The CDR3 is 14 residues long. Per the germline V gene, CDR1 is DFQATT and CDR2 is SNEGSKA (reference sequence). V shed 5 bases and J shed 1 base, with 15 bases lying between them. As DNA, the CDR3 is TGCAGTGCTTGGGACCCTGGCGGTTCCTACGAGCAGTACTTC. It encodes CSAWDPGGSYEQYF.

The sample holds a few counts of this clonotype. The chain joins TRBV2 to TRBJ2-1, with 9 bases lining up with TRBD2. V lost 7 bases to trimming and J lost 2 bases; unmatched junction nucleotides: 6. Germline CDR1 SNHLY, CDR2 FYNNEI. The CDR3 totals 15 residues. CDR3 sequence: CASIRLAAAYNEQFF. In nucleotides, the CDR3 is TGTGCCAGCATCCGACTAGCGGCAGCCTACAATGAGCAGTTCTTC.

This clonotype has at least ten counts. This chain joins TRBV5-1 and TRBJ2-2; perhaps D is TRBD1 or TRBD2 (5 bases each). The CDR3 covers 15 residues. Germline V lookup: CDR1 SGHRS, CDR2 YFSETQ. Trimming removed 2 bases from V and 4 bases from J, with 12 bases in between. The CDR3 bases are TGCGCCAGCAGCTTTTTCCAGGGAGTCACCGGGGAGCTGTTTTTT. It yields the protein CASSFFQGVTGELFF.

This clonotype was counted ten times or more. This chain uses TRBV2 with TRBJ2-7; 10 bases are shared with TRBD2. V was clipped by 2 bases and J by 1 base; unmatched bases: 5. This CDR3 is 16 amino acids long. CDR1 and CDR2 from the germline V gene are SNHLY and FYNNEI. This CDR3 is CASSELTSGLSYEQYF. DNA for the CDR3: TGTGCCAGCAGTGAATTGACTAGCGGGCTATCCTACGAGCAGTACTTC.